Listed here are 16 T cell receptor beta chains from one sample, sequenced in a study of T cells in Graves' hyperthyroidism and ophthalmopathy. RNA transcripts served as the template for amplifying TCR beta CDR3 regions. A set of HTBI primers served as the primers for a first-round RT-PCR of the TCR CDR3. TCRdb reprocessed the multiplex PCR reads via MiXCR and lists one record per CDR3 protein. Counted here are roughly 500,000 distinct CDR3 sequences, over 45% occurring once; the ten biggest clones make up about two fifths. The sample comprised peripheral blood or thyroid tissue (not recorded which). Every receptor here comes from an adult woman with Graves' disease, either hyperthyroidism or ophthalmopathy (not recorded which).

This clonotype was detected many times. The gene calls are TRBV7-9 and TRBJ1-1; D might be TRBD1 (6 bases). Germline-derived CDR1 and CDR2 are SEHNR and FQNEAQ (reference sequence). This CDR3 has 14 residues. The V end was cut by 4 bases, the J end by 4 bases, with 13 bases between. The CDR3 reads CASSSGGRSTEAFF. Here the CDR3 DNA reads TGTGCCAGCAGCTCGGGGGGCAGGAGCACTGAAGCTTTCTTT.

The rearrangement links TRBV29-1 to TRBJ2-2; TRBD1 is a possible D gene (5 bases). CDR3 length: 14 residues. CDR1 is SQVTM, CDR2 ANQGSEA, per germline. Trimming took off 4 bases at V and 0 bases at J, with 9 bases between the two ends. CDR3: CSVVGRANTGELFF. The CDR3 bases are TGCAGCGTTGTAGGCAGGGCGAACACCGGGGAGCTGTTTTTT.

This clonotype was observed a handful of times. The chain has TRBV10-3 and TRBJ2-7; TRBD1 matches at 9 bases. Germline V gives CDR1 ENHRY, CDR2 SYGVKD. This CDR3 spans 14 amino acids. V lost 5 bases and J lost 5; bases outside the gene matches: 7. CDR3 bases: TGTGCCATCAGTATCCGGGACAGGGACCACGAGCAGTACTTC. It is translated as CAISIRDRDHEQYF.

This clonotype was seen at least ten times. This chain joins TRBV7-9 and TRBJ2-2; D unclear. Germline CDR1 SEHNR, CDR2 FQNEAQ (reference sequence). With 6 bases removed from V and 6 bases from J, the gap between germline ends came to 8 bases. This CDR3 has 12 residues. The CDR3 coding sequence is TGTGCCAGCAGTTTATTAGCCGGGGAGCTGTTTTTT. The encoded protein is CASSLLAGELFF.

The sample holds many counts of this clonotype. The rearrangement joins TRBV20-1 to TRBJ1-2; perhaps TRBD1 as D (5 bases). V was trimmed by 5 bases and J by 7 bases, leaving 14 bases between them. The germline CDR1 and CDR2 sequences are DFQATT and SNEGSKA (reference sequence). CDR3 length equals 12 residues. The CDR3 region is CSARTEGFGYTF. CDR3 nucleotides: TGCAGTGCTCGGACGGAGGGGTTTGGCTACACCTTC.

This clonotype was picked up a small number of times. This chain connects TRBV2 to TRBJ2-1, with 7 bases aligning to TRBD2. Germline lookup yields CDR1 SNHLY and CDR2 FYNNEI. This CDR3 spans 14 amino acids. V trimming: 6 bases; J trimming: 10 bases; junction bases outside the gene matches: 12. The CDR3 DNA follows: TGTGCCAGCAGAACCGGGACTACCCCCTCGGAGCAGTTCTTC. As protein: CASRTGTTPSEQFF.

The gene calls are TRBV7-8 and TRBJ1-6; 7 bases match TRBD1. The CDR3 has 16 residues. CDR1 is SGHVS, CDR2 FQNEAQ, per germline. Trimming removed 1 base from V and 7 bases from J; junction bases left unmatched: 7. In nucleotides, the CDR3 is TGTGCCAGCAGCTTAGGTCCATTGGGACAGAATTCACCCCTCCACTTT. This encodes CASSLGPLGQNSPLHF. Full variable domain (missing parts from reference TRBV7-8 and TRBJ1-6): GAGVSQSPRYKVAKRGQDVALRCDPISGHVSLFWYQQALGQGPEFLTYFQNEAQLDKSGLPSDRFFAERPEGSVSTLKIQRTQQEDSAVYLCASSLGPLGQNSPLHFGNGTRLTVT.

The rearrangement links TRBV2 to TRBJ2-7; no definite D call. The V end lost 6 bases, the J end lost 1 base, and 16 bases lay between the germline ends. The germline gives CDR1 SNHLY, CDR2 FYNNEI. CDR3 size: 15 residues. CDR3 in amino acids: CASSLGQARSYEQYF. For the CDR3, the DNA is TGTGCCAGCAGCTTAGGGCAGGCTCGTTCCTACGAGCAGTACTTC.

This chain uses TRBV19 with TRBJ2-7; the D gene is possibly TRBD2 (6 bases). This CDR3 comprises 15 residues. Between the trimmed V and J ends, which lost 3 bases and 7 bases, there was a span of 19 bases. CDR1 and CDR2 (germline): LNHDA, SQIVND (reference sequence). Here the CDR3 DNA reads TGTGCCAGTAGTATGGACTCGCGGGGCCTGGATGAGCAGTACTTC. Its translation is CASSMDSRGLDEQYF. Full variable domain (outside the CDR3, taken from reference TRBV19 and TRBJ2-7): DGGITQSPKYLFRKEGQNVTLSCEQNLNHDAMYWYRQDPGQGLRLIYYSQIVNDFQKGDIAEGYSVSREKKESFPLTVTSAQKNPTAFYLCASSMDSRGLDEQYFGPGTRLTVT.

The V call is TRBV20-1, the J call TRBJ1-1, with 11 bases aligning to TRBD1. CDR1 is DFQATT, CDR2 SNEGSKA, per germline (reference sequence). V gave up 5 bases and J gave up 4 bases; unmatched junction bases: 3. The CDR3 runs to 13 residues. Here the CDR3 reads CSAGQGARTEAFF. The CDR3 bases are TGCAGTGCTGGACAGGGGGCGCGCACTGAAGCTTTCTTT.

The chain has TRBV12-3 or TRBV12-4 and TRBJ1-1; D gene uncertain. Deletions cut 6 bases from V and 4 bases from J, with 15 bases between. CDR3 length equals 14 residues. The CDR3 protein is CASSPGGWRTEAFF. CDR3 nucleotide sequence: TGTGCCAGCAGCCCGGGTGGATGGCGCACTGAAGCTTTCTTT.

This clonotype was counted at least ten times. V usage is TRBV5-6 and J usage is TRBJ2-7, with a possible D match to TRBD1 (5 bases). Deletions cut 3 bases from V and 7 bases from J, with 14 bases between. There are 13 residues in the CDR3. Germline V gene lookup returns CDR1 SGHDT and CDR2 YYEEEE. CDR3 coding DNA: TGTGCCAGCAGCTGGGGTGCTGGGGCAGAGCAGTACTTC. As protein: CASSWGAGAEQYF.

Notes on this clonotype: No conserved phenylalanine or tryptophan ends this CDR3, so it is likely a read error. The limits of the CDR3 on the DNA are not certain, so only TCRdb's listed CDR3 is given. CDR3 sequence reads: CASSESTT. The chain employs TRBV2 and TRBJ1-6. From its first to its last residue, the CDR3 has 8 amino acids. Germline assignment: CDR1 SNHLY and CDR2 FYNNEI.

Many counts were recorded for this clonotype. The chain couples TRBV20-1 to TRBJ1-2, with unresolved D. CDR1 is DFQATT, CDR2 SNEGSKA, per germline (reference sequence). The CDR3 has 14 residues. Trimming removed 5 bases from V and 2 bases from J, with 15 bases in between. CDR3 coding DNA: TGCAGTGCTTCTGACCCCTGGCCCAACTATGGCTACACCTTC. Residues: CSASDPWPNYGYTF.

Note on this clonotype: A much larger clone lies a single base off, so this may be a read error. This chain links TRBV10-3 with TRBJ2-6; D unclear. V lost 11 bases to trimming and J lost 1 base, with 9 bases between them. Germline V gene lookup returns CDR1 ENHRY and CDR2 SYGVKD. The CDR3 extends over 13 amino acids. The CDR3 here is CAAHKSGANVLTF. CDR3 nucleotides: TGTGCCGCCCACAAGTCTGGGGCCAACGTCCTGACTTTC.

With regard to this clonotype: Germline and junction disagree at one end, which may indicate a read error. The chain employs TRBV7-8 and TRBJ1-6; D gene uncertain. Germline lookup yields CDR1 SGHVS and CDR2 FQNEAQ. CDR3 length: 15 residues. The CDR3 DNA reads TGTGCCGGCAGCTTAGAGGGTTTGGATAATCCACCCCTCCACTTT. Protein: CAGSLEGLDNPPLHF. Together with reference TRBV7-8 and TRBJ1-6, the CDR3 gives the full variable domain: GAGVSQSPRYKVAKRGQDVALRCDPISGHVSLFWYQQALGQGPEFLTYFQNEAQLDKSGLPSDRFFAERPEGSVSTLKIQRTQQEDSAVYLCAGSLEGLDNPPLHFGNGTRLTVT.